This TCR beta chain came from a study of cytomegalovirus exposure and HLA in healthy donors. About the study: One earlier analysis, a look at about 179 million T cells, found about 100 million unique TCR beta sequences.

The V and J ends lost 4 bases and 6 bases respectively, with 15 bases between them. CDR1 is LNHNV and CDR2 is YYDKDF in the germline V gene (reference sequence). This CDR3 comprises 14 residues. Regarding the study as a whole: TRBV6-2, TRBV6-3 and some other V segments were unresolvable in 87-base-pair reads. In a later analysis, the majority of CMV-associated beta chains seemingly showed HLA restriction.

A remark on this clone: Its antigen is undetermined.

The PCR contained 60 Vbeta and 13 Jbeta primers. The protocol was immunoSEQ multiplex PCR, while the TCRdb copy is restricted to in-frame clones and leaves out a portion. The sample shows about 190,000 clones, 60% to 80% of them seen only once. Though probably carrying unrecorded immune exposures, donors were nominally healthy at sampling. Sequencing was performed on PBMCs. V and J are TRBV15 and TRBJ1-1; no clear D gene. The TCR comes from a woman aged 30 to 39 in good health and CMV-seropositive. CDR3 sequence: CATSIPPPGAEAFF. The CDR3 nucleotides are TGTGCCACCAGCATCCCACCCCCCGGGGCTGAAGCTTTCTTT.